What follows are 20 T cell receptor beta chains derived from one specimen sequenced in a study of cytomegalovirus exposure and HLA in healthy donors listed by TCRdb under 2017. The library came from the immunoSEQ multiplex PCR assay. The multiplex PCR relied on a mix of 60 forward primers for TCR Vbeta segments and 13 reverse primers for TCR Jbeta segments. TCRdb provides this immuneACCESS table in a form limited to in-frame rearrangements. Some clones are lacking; in checked studies, under half of them reflect an unresolved V gene, and why the rest are absent is not known. This specimen's table enumerates tens of thousands of clones. Of the sample, about 1.7% falls within the top ten clones. Sequencing used PBMCs. These receptors all come from a woman in her thirties in good health and CMV-seronegative.

The V gene is TRBV6-5, the J gene TRBJ2-1; TRBD1 is a possible D gene (6 bases). The CDR3 loop spans 14 amino acids. Trimming removed 5 bases at V and 7 bases at J, with 15 bases between. From germline, CDR1 is MNHEY and CDR2 SVGAGI. CDR3 amino acids: CASSRTGQFNEQFF. The DNA of the CDR3 is TGTGCCAGCAGTCGCACCGGACAGTTTAATGAGCAGTTCTTC.

This chain joins TRBV5-1 and TRBJ1-1, with 10 nucleotides matching TRBD1. The germline CDR1 and CDR2 sequences are SGHRS and YFSETQ. Trimming cost V 4 bases and J 10 bases; bases outside gene matches: 10. The CDR3 runs 14 residues. This CDR3 is CASSNPGQGSRAFF. The DNA of the CDR3 is TGCGCCAGCAGCAACCCGGGACAGGGGAGTCGAGCTTTCTTT.

V and J are TRBV5-1 and TRBJ1-1; no firm D call. V was trimmed by 5 bases and J by 3 bases, leaving 17 bases between them. The germline V gene encodes CDR1 SGHRS and CDR2 YFSETQ. CDR3 length: 15 amino acids. In DNA, the CDR3 is TGCGCCAGCAGTCTCGAACTTCGGAGGGACACTGAAGCTTTCTTT. This encodes CASSLELRRDTEAFF.

This chain joins TRBV18 and TRBJ1-1; 7 positions agree with TRBD1. In germline, CDR1 is KGHSH, CDR2 LQKENI. The CDR3 sequence is 15 residues long. Trimming took 2 bases from V and 2 from J; bases not matched to a gene: 5. CDR3 sequence reads: CASSPARGENTEAFF. CDR3 in DNA: TGTGCCAGCTCACCAGCCAGGGGGGAAAACACTGAAGCTTTCTTT.

The chain is built from TRBV4-3 and TRBJ2-7; D possibly corresponds to TRBD2 (6 bases). The CDR3 length is 15 residues. Trimming left V 1 base short and J 2 bases short, with 12 bases between. Germline assignment: CDR1 LGHNA and CDR2 YSLEER. CDR3 sequence reads: CASSQVAGNPYEQYF. The CDR3 DNA is TGCGCCAGCAGCCAAGTGGCGGGAAATCCCTACGAGCAGTACTTC.

This chain links TRBV29-1 with TRBJ2-7; D remains ambiguous. The CDR3 contains 13 residues. Germline-derived CDR1 and CDR2 are SQVTM and ANQGSEA. The V and J ends lost 2 bases and 0 bases respectively, with 8 bases between them. As DNA, the CDR3 is TGCAGCGTTGAATTACAGAGCTCCTACGAGCAGTACTTC. Translation gives CSVELQSSYEQYF.

This chain uses TRBV2 with TRBJ2-7; TRBD2 matches 12 bases. Per the germline V gene, CDR1 is SNHLY and CDR2 is FYNNEI. Trimming at V came to 6 bases and at J to 6 bases, leaving 0 bases not matched to a gene. The CDR3 extends over 12 amino acids. The chain's CDR3 is CASRTSGSEQYF. The CDR3 nucleotides read TGTGCCAGCAGGACTAGCGGGAGCGAGCAGTACTTC.

The chain employs TRBV2 and TRBJ2-5, with TRBD1 identical over 7 bases. Germline V lookup: CDR1 SNHLY, CDR2 FYNNEI. The V segment lost 7 bases and the J segment 0 bases; nucleotides outside the gene matches: 2. This CDR3 has 13 amino acids. The CDR3 protein is CASIQGYQETQYF. The CDR3 region has the DNA TGTGCCAGCATACAGGGGTACCAAGAGACCCAGTACTTC. Supplemented by reference TRBV2 and TRBJ2-5, the full variable domain reads EPEVTQTPSHQVTQMGQEVILRCVPISNHLYFYWYRQILGQKVEFLVSFYNNEISEKSEIFDDQFSVERPDGSNFTLKIRSTKLEDSAMYFCASIQGYQETQYFGPGTRLLVL.

The chain links TRBV7-3 to TRBJ2-1, with D perhaps TRBD1 (6 bases). The V gene's germline CDR1 is SGHTA and CDR2 FQGTGA. Trimming took off 6 bases at V and 8 bases at J, with 11 bases between the two ends. The CDR3 has 12 residues. The DNA of the CDR3 is TGTGCCAGCAGTCGGTACAGGGATGAGCAGTTCTTC. This gives the protein CASSRYRDEQFF.

V and J are TRBV6-1 and TRBJ2-1; 7 bases are a match to TRBD1. The trim removed 3 bases at V and 7 bases at J, leaving 6 bases unmatched. Germline V gives CDR1 MNHNS, CDR2 SASEGT. The CDR3 consists of 14 residues. DNA of the CDR3: TGTGCCAGCAGTGACAGGGGGTTGAGGAATGAGCAGTTCTTC. Protein sequence: CASSDRGLRNEQFF.

The V gene is TRBV25-1, the J gene TRBJ2-5, with 9 bases matching TRBD1. Germline values: CDR1 MGHDK, CDR2 SYGVNS. The CDR3 extends over 14 amino acids. Trimming took 3 bases from V and 4 from J; bases not matched to a gene: 3. The CDR3 bases are TGTGCCAGCAGTGACCGGGACAGGGCAGAGACCCAGTACTTC. Translating gives CASSDRDRAETQYF.

This sequence joins TRBV6-1 and TRBJ2-1; no clear D gene. V lost 1 base and J lost 2, with 9 bases in between. Germline-derived CDR1 and CDR2 are MNHNS and SASEGT. The CDR3 runs 15 residues. The CDR3 coding sequence is TGTGCCAGCAGTGAAGGACTCGAAGCCTACAATGAGCAGTTCTTC. Amino acid sequence: CASSEGLEAYNEQFF.

J is TRBJ2-2 and V is TRBV5-6; the match to TRBD2 covers 11 bases. The germline V gene encodes CDR1 SGHDT and CDR2 YYEEEE. Germline trimming cut 3 bases from V and 4 bases from J; bases unmatched to any gene: 11. The CDR3 runs 18 residues. CDR3 sequence (DNA): TGTGCCAGCAGCTCCGGGACTAGCGGAGTTGTTGGCACCGGGGAGCTGTTTTTT. Translation gives CASSSGTSGVVGTGELFF.

V gene TRBV6-5 combines with J gene TRBJ2-7; 7 positions agree with TRBD1. With V trimmed by 4 bases and J by 2 bases, 11 bases remained unmatched. CDR1 is MNHEY, CDR2 SVGAGI, per germline. This CDR3 has 16 residues. This chain's CDR3 is CASSLGSTGLTYEQYF. The CDR3 nucleotides are TGTGCCAGCAGTTTGGGATCGACAGGGCTAACCTACGAGCAGTACTTC.

The chain couples TRBV27 to TRBJ1-5; D call uncertain. In germline, CDR1 is MNHEY, CDR2 SMNVEV (reference sequence). V was clipped by 2 bases and J by 6 bases, with 11 bases between them. This CDR3 contains 14 residues. CDR3 sequence reads: CASSLNGIGQPQHF. Here the CDR3 DNA reads TGTGCCAGCAGTTTAAACGGGATCGGTCAGCCCCAGCATTTT.

The chain uses TRBV18 and TRBJ1-1; the D gene is possibly TRBD1 (5 bases). V was cut by 8 bases and J by 0 bases, with 19 bases left in between. The CDR3 runs to 16 residues. Germline V gene sequence: CDR1 KGHSH, CDR2 LQKENI. The CDR3 here is CASAQDNPNMNTEAFF. The CDR3, as DNA: TGTGCCAGCGCCCAGGACAACCCCAATATGAACACTGAAGCTTTCTTT.

The V call is TRBV27, the J call TRBJ1-5; D ambiguous. The CDR3 covers 15 residues. The V gene's germline CDR1 is MNHEY and CDR2 SMNVEV (reference sequence). V was trimmed by 2 bases and J by 2 bases, leaving 10 bases between them. The DNA of the CDR3 is TGTGCCAGCAGTTTAATCGGGGTTGGCAATCAGCCCCAGCATTTT. The encoded protein is CASSLIGVGNQPQHF.

The rearrangement uses TRBV6-5 and TRBJ2-2; 7 bases map to TRBD1. The CDR3 totals 15 residues. CDR1 and CDR2 from the germline V gene are MNHEY and SVGAGI. J was trimmed by 4 bases and V by 2 bases; bases with no gene match: 4. The CDR3, as DNA: TGTGCCAGCAGTTACAGGGGGCTGAGCACCGGGGAGCTGTTTTTT. This gives the protein CASSYRGLSTGELFF.

The rearrangement uses TRBV6-5 and TRBJ2-3; a possible D gene is TRBD1 (6 bases). The CDR3 sequence is 14 residues long. V lost 9 bases and J lost 3, with 16 bases in between. Germline loops: CDR1 MNHEY, CDR2 SVGAGI. As DNA, the CDR3 is TGTGCCAGTAGGGTCAGGGGCTTTACAGATACGCAGTATTTT. Its translation: CASRVRGFTDTQYF.

V gene TRBV7-2 combines with J gene TRBJ1-2, with D possibly TRBD1 on 6 matching bases. The germline V gene encodes CDR1 SGHTA and CDR2 FQGNSA. CDR3 size: 15 residues. Trimming pared 4 bases from V and 7 bases from J, leaving 19 bases between. The CDR3 reads CASSSTPDRGGGYTF. DNA for the CDR3: TGTGCCAGCAGCTCAACTCCCGACAGAGGGGGTGGCTACACCTTC.